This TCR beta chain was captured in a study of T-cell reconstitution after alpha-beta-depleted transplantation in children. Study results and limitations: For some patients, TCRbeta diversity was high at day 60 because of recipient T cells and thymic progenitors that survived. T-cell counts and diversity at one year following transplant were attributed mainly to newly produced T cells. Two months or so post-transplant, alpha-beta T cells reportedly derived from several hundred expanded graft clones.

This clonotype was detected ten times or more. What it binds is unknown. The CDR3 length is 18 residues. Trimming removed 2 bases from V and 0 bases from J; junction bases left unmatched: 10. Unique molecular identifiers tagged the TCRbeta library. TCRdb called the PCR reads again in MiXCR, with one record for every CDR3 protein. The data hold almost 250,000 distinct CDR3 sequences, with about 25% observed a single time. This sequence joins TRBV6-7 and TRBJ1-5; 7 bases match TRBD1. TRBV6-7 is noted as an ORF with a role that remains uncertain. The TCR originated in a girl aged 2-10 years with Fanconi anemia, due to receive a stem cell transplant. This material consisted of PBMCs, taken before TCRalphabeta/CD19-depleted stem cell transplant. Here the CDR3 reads CASSYPTTGAYSNQPQHF. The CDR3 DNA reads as TGTGCCAGCAGTTACCCTACCACAGGGGCTTATAGCAATCAGCCCCAGCATTTT.